Presented here are 31 T cell receptor beta chains from one specimen sequenced in a study of shared clonotypes between healthy human individuals. The naive CD8 subset, CD45RO-negative cells positively selected for CCR7, excluded terminally differentiated effector memory CD45RA+ cells. Clones were read by immunoSEQ multiplex PCR, and TCRdb kept only the in-frame ones, dropping some. The data contain millions of clones, approximately 94% of them singletons. Source material: naive CD8+ T cells sorted from blood. The receptors were sampled from a man younger than 30 in good health.

The chain links TRBV30 to TRBJ2-5; 12 bases are a match to TRBD2. Germline CDR1 GTSNPN, CDR2 SVGIG (reference sequence). V shed 5 bases and J 7 bases; nucleotides not matched to a gene: 5. CDR3 length: 13 residues. The DNA for the CDR3 is TGTGCCTGGGACTCGGGACTAGCGGGGACCCAGTACTTC. Protein sequence: CAWDSGLAGTQYF.

J is TRBJ2-3 and V is TRBV5-4; 13 nucleotides align to TRBD2. The junction had 2 bases not matched to a gene; V was cut back by 5 bases and J by 2 bases. Per the germline V gene, CDR1 is SGHNT and CDR2 is YYREEE (reference sequence). The CDR3 extends over 15 amino acids. This CDR3 reads CASRTSGGATDTQYF. CDR3 in DNA: TGTGCCAGCAGAACTAGCGGGGGGGCCACAGATACGCAGTATTTT.

The DNA of the CDR3 is TGTGCCAGCAGCTTAAGCGGGGGGGTCGTGCAGAATGAGCAGTTCTTC. It yields the protein CASSLSGGVVQNEQFF. This chain connects TRBV7-2 to TRBJ2-1; TRBD2 agrees at 10 bases. V was pared by 2 bases and J by 7 bases, with 8 bases of the junction left unmatched. The CDR3 is made up of 16 amino acids. Germline CDR1 and CDR2: SGHTA and FQGNSA.

The J gene is TRBJ2-1, the V gene TRBV2; D is uncertain. Trimming removed 1 base from V and 0 bases from J, with 7 bases in between. Germline V gene sequence: CDR1 SNHLY, CDR2 FYNNEI. There are 15 residues in the CDR3. The CDR3 loop reads CASSEEAPSYNEQFF. CDR3 nucleotide sequence: TGTGCCAGCAGTGAAGAGGCCCCCTCCTACAATGAGCAGTTCTTC.

V usage is TRBV30 and J usage is TRBJ1-3; 8 bases match TRBD1. Germline V gene lookup returns CDR1 GTSNPN and CDR2 SVGIG (reference sequence). This CDR3 is 15 amino acids long. J was trimmed by 14 bases and V by 3 bases; bases with no gene match: 18. The CDR3 loop reads CAWSDLGTGKTWLYF. The CDR3, as DNA: TGTGCCTGGAGCGACCTCGGGACAGGTAAAACATGGTTATATTTT. Full variable domain (outside the CDR3, taken from reference TRBV30 and TRBJ1-3): SQTIHQWPATLVQPVGSPLSLECTVEGTSNPNLYWYRQAAGRGLQLLFYSVGIGQISSEVPQNLSASRPQDRQFILSSKKLLLSDSGFYLCAWSDLGTGKTWLYFGEGSWLTVV.

On this clone itself: The sample carries other DNA sequences with the same CDR3. This chain joins TRBV28 and TRBJ1-6, with D unresolved. The CDR3 length is 13 residues. The V gene lost 1 base and the J gene lost 9 bases, with 7 bases spanning the gap. CDR1 and CDR2 (germline): MDHEN, SYDVKM. The CDR3 loop reads CASSLSGSSPLHF. CDR3 coding DNA: TGTGCCAGCAGTTTATCTGGAAGTTCACCCCTCCACTTT.

V and J are TRBV13 and TRBJ1-6, with D hard to call. CDR3 length: 13 residues. Trimming cost V 5 bases and J 5 bases, with 7 bases left between them. Germline V gene lookup returns CDR1 PRHDT and CDR2 FYEKMQ (reference sequence). In DNA form, the CDR3 reads TGTGCCAGCAGCCAGCAGGATAATTCACCCCTCCACTTT. Its translation: CASSQQDNSPLHF.

This rearrangement joins TRBV4-3 to TRBJ2-3; 8 bases align to TRBD1. The CDR3 length is 17 residues. Germline assignment: CDR1 LGHNA and CDR2 YSLEER. V lost 0 bases and J lost 7; bases outside the gene matches: 12. The CDR3 sequence is CASSQDAGRGRWNTQYF. As DNA, the CDR3 is TGCGCCAGCAGCCAAGATGCGGGCAGGGGGCGCTGGAATACGCAGTATTTT.

This sequence joins TRBV7-2 and TRBJ2-3, with TRBD2 matching over 7 bases. The CDR3 has 16 residues. J lost 0 bases, V lost 6 bases, and 9 bases had no gene match. Germline V gene sequence: CDR1 SGHTA, CDR2 FQGNSA. The CDR3, as DNA: TGTGCCAGCAGTCGACTAGCTCCTCTTAGCACAGATACGCAGTATTTT. Translating it yields CASSRLAPLSTDTQYF. Complete variable domain (other parts from reference TRBV7-2 and TRBJ2-3): GAGVSQSPSNKVTEKGKDVELRCDPISGHTALYWYRQSLGQGLEFLIYFQGNSAPDKSGLPSDRFSAERTGGSVSTLTIQRTQQEDSAVYLCASSRLAPLSTDTQYFGPGTRLTVL.

V is TRBV7-2 and J is TRBJ2-7; D is ambiguous. The CDR3 extends over 14 amino acids. Trimming took off 5 bases at V and 2 bases at J, with 13 bases between the two ends. Germline-derived CDR1 and CDR2 are SGHTA and FQGNSA. CDR3 in DNA: TGTGCCAGCAGCCTGGACCTCCGGGCCTACGAGCAGTACTTC. Its translation: CASSLDLRAYEQYF.

This clone was seen just once. The chain joins TRBV10-1 to TRBJ2-5, with D possibly being TRBD1 or TRBD2 (5 bases each). Germline values: CDR1 WNHNN, CDR2 SYGVQD (reference sequence). The CDR3 sequence is 13 residues long. Trimming took off 0 bases at V and 10 bases at J, with 12 bases between the two ends. The CDR3 is CASSESRGWDQYF. The CDR3 DNA sequence: TGCGCCAGCAGTGAGTCTCGGGGCTGGGACCAGTACTTC.

Points on this clone: An end of the junction does not agree with germline; a read error may underlie this. The chain is built from TRBV2 and TRBJ2-1; D unclear. The CDR3 is 11 residues long. The germline CDR1 and CDR2 sequences are SNHLY and FYNNEI. The DNA for the CDR3 is TGTGCCAGCAGTCAAGCGAATGAGCAGTTCTTC. Its protein product is CASSQANEQFF.

V is TRBV27 and J is TRBJ2-2; D is perhaps TRBD1 or TRBD2 (6 bases each). Germline values: CDR1 MNHEY, CDR2 SMNVEV (reference sequence). The CDR3 loop spans 17 amino acids. V lost 0 bases, J lost 7 bases, and 18 bases lay in between. The CDR3 DNA reads as TGTGCCAGCAGTTTATCCCTTGTCAGGGGAGGTATCGGGGAGCTGTTTTTT. It is translated as CASSLSLVRGGIGELFF.

The CDR3 sequence is CASSEFSGRPNEQFF. CDR3 sequence (DNA): TGCGCCAGCAGTGAGTTTAGCGGGAGACCCAATGAGCAGTTCTTC. The chain is built from TRBV10-1 and TRBJ2-1; 9 nucleotides agree with TRBD2. CDR1 and CDR2 (germline): WNHNN, SYGVQD (reference sequence). The CDR3 is 15 amino acids. V shed 1 base, J shed 6 bases, and the junction held 4 bases outside the gene matches.

The chain links TRBV5-1 to TRBJ1-1, with 9 bases identical to TRBD1. The CDR3 has 14 amino acids. The germline CDR1 and CDR2 sequences are SGHRS and YFSETQ. V shed 4 bases, J shed 6 bases, and the junction held 7 bases outside the gene matches. The chain's CDR3 is CASSDRDREPEAFF. The CDR3 nucleotides read TGCGCCAGCAGCGACAGGGACAGGGAGCCTGAAGCTTTCTTT.

The DNA of the CDR3 is TGTGCCTGGAGTGTTTTGGAGGCCCCCTACGAGCAGTACTTC. Translating gives CAWSVLEAPYEQYF. J is TRBJ2-7 and V is TRBV30; perhaps TRBD2 as D (5 bases). The CDR3 is 14 amino acids. Trimming pared 0 bases from V and 2 bases from J, leaving 11 bases between. Germline V gives CDR1 GTSNPN, CDR2 SVGIG (reference sequence).

In DNA form, the CDR3 reads TGTGCCAGCACCATTGTGGGGGGGAACACTGAAGCTTTCTTT. The encoded protein is CASTIVGGNTEAFF. This chain links TRBV5-4 with TRBJ1-1, with a possible D match to TRBD1 (5 bases). CDR1 SGHNT and CDR2 YYREEE come from the germline V gene (reference sequence). The ends were cut back, 6 bases at V and 1 base at J, with 13 bases in the middle. The CDR3 covers 14 residues. Using reference TRBV5-4 and TRBJ1-1 for the parts outside the CDR3, the full variable domain is ETGVTQSPTHLIKTRGQQVTLRCSSQSGHNTVSWYQQALGQGPQFIFQYYREEENGRGNFPPRFSGLQFPNYSSELNVNALELDDSALYLCASTIVGGNTEAFFGQGTRLTVV.

The chain has TRBV25-1 and TRBJ2-1, with D possibly being TRBD2 (6 bases). The CDR3 has 12 residues. Germline-derived CDR1 and CDR2 are MGHDK and SYGVNS. Trimming cost V 2 bases and J 9 bases, with 8 bases left between them. CDR3 amino acids: CASSEDSGEQFF. The CDR3 DNA sequence: TGTGCCAGCAGTGAAGATAGCGGTGAGCAGTTCTTC. The whole variable domain, remainder taken from reference TRBV25-1 and TRBJ2-1, is EADIYQTPRYLVIGTGKKITLECSQTMGHDKMYWYQQDPGMELHLIHYSYGVNSTEKGDLSSESTVSRIRTEHFPLTLESARPSHTSQYLCASSEDSGEQFFGPGTRLTVL.

This clone was detected only a few times. This sample includes further DNA sequences coding for the same CDR3. This chain uses TRBV9 with TRBJ1-1; D ambiguous. Germline-derived CDR1 and CDR2 are SGDLS and YYNGEE. Trimming cost V 4 bases and J 2 bases, with 9 bases left between them. CDR3 length equals 13 residues. The CDR3 protein is CASSPTENTEAFF. The CDR3 DNA reads TGTGCCAGCAGCCCCACAGAAAACACTGAAGCTTTCTTT. The whole variable domain, remainder taken from reference TRBV9 and TRBJ1-1, is DSGVTQTPKHLITATGQRVTLRCSPRSGDLSVYWYQQSLDQGLQFLIQYYNGEERAKGNILERFSAQQFPDLHSELNLSSLELGDSALYFCASSPTENTEAFFGQGTRLTVV.

The chain's CDR3 is CASSSFPVGGLMNTEAFF. The CDR3 DNA reads as TGTGCCAGCAGCTCGTTTCCGGTGGGAGGTTTGATGAACACTGAAGCTTTCTTT. The chain uses TRBV7-2 and TRBJ1-1; D is unclear. Germline V CDR1 and CDR2: SGHTA, FQGNSA. The CDR3 is 18 residues long. The V and J ends lost 4 bases and 0 bases respectively, with 21 bases between them.

This clone came up once. The V call is TRBV7-6, the J call TRBJ2-3; 9 nucleotides match TRBD1. The CDR3 length is 18 residues. The V and J ends lost 1 base and 3 bases, in that order; junction bases with no gene match: 11. Germline CDR1 and CDR2: SGHVS and FNYEAQ. CDR3 in DNA: TGTGCCAGCAGCTTAGAGGCTACAGGGGGCGGAAAGACAGATACGCAGTATTTT. It yields the protein CASSLEATGGGKTDTQYF.

This chain links TRBV28 with TRBJ2-7; 7 bases agree with TRBD1. Looked up from germline, CDR1 is MDHEN and CDR2 is SYDVKM. The CDR3 loop spans 13 amino acids. V shed 8 bases, J shed 4 bases, and the junction held 8 bases outside the gene matches. The DNA of the CDR3 is TGTGCCAGCGGCGACAGGGTTCCGTACGAGCAGTACTTC. This sequence encodes CASGDRVPYEQYF.

The rearrangement joins TRBV7-8 to TRBJ2-1; TRBD2 matches 13 bases. CDR1 and CDR2 from the germline V gene are SGHVS and FQNEAQ. V shed 3 bases, J shed 8 bases, and the junction held 4 bases outside the gene matches. There are 15 residues in the CDR3. CDR3 loop: CASSFGLAGDDEQFF. For the CDR3, the DNA is TGTGCCAGCAGCTTTGGACTAGCGGGAGATGATGAGCAGTTCTTC.

The chain joins TRBV28 to TRBJ1-2; D is perhaps TRBD1 (6 bases). The CDR3 is 18 amino acids. From germline, CDR1 is MDHEN and CDR2 SYDVKM. Between the trimmed V and J ends, which lost 5 bases and 4 bases, there was a span of 26 bases. The CDR3 region is CASSRALPGVVGSYGYTF. In DNA, the CDR3 is TGTGCCAGCAGTCGCGCCCTCCCAGGGGTCGTGGGATCCTATGGCTACACCTTC.

This clone was observed once. V is TRBV2 and J is TRBJ2-7, with TRBD2 matching over 7 bases. This CDR3 spans 14 amino acids. V shed 4 bases and J 3 bases; nucleotides not matched to a gene: 6. The V gene's germline CDR1 is SNHLY and CDR2 FYNNEI. This CDR3 reads CASSVSSGNYEQYF. The DNA for the CDR3 is TGTGCCAGCAGTGTTTCTAGCGGCAACTACGAGCAGTACTTC.

About this clone itself: Other DNA sequences in the same sample also yield this CDR3. The chain links TRBV27 to TRBJ2-3; D is uncertain. V shed 6 bases and J shed 0 bases, with 10 bases lying between them. CDR3 size: 14 residues. The V gene's germline CDR1 is MNHEY and CDR2 SMNVEV (reference sequence). The CDR3 nucleotides are TGTGCCAGCAGCTTCGTTGGTAGCACAGATACGCAGTATTTT. This sequence encodes CASSFVGSTDTQYF.

CDR3: CASSASGTGNTGELFF. The CDR3 nucleotides read TGTGCCAGCAGTGCCTCCGGGACAGGGAACACCGGGGAGCTGTTTTTT. The chain joins TRBV27 to TRBJ2-2, with 8 bases lining up with TRBD1. The J segment lost 1 base and the V segment lost 5 bases, leaving 6 bases of the junction unmatched. The CDR3 has 16 residues. Germline CDR1 and CDR2: MNHEY and SMNVEV (reference sequence).

The V gene is TRBV11-3, the J gene TRBJ2-1, with D possibly being TRBD1 or TRBD2 (6 bases each). This CDR3 is built from 18 residues. Germline lookup yields CDR1 SGHNT and CDR2 YENEEA. Trimming took 2 bases from V and 10 from J, leaving 27 bases between them. CDR3 in DNA: TGTGCCAGCAGCTTACTCTTCAAGGGGGAGGCTACCCAGAGGGAGCAGTTCTTC. It codes for CASSLLFKGEATQREQFF.

Only one count was recorded for this clone. The V call is TRBV7-9, the J call TRBJ2-4; possible D gene TRBD1, 6 bases. The V gene's germline CDR1 is SEHNR and CDR2 FQNEAQ (reference sequence). V was pared by 3 bases and J by 6 bases, with 18 bases between. The CDR3 contains 16 residues. The CDR3 DNA is TGTGCCAGCAGCTTCGGACTTTTAGGACAGTTAAACATTCAGTACTTC. It specifies CASSFGLLGQLNIQYF.

This clone was seen only once. The chain links TRBV13 to TRBJ2-7; D is possibly TRBD2 (7 bases). Germline V gene sequence: CDR1 PRHDT, CDR2 FYEKMQ (reference sequence). V dropped 4 bases and J dropped 0 bases, with 13 bases sitting between them. The CDR3 consists of 15 residues. CDR3 DNA: TGTGCCAGCAGCTCGGCAGGGGAGGGCTCCTACGAGCAGTACTTC. This codes for CASSSAGEGSYEQYF.

Concerning this clone: This CDR3 is also generated by other DNA sequences in the sample. This chain joins TRBV28 and TRBJ2-1; D tentatively fits TRBD1 or TRBD2 (5 bases each). The length of the CDR3 is 14 residues. The V gene's germline CDR1 is MDHEN and CDR2 SYDVKM. Trimming removed 2 bases at V and 4 bases at J, with 9 bases between. CDR3 nucleotides: TGTGCCAGCAGTTTAGGGGGACCATACAATGAGCAGTTCTTC. Translating gives CASSLGGPYNEQFF. Full variable domain (outside the CDR3, taken from reference TRBV28 and TRBJ2-1): DVKVTQSSRYLVKRTGEKVFLECVQDMDHENMFWYRQDPGLGLRLIYFSYDVKMKEKGDIPEGYSVSREKKERFSLILESASTNQTSMYLCASSLGGPYNEQFFGPGTRLTVL.